The 20 T cell receptor beta chains below all came from one sample that was sequenced in a study of T cells after yellow fever vaccination. MiXCR, run by TCRdb on the 5' RACE reads, gives a single entry per CDR3 protein. The sample has some 300,000 distinct CDR3 sequences, approximately 10% seen once. Source: CD4+ T cells sorted from PBMCs, taken 5 days after the yellow fever booster vaccination. These receptors came from a man younger than 35 who received the YFV17D yellow fever vaccine.

This chain joins TRBV24-1 and TRBJ1-5, with D perhaps TRBD1 (6 bases). The germline V gene encodes CDR1 KGHDR and CDR2 SFDVKD. This CDR3 is built from 14 residues. V shed 4 bases and J shed 4 bases, with 10 bases lying between them. The CDR3 DNA sequence: TGTGCCACCAGTGAGGGACATTTAAATCAGCCCCAGCATTTT. Residues: CATSEGHLNQPQHF.

This chain links TRBV30 with TRBJ1-5, with D tentatively TRBD1 (5 bases). Germline V lookup: CDR1 GTSNPN, CDR2 SVGIG (reference sequence). Trimming stripped 0 bases from V and 7 bases from J, with 10 bases between. This CDR3 is 13 amino acids long. CDR3 DNA: TGTGCCTGGAGTGTACGGGACGTCCAGCCCCAGCATTTT. It specifies CAWSVRDVQPQHF.

This clonotype was seen more than once but under ten times. This chain uses TRBV5-5 with TRBJ2-7, with TRBD1 matching over 7 bases. The CDR3 loop spans 14 amino acids. Germline assignment: CDR1 SGHKS and CDR2 YYEKEE (reference sequence). Germline trimming cut 6 bases from V and 6 bases from J; bases unmatched to any gene: 12. The CDR3 nucleotides are TGTGCCAGCAACACAAGACAGGGATTTCCCGAGCAGTACTTC. Amino acids: CASNTRQGFPEQYF.

This clonotype was seen ten or more times. The gene calls are TRBV20-1 and TRBJ1-4; D is unresolved. CDR1 and CDR2 (germline): DFQATT, SNEGSKA (reference sequence). The CDR3 extends over 12 amino acids. V lost 6 bases and J lost 5, with 10 bases in between. This chain's CDR3 is CSAPRSNEKLFF. CDR3 nucleotide sequence: TGCAGTGCGCCTCGGTCGAATGAAAAACTGTTTTTT.

This clonotype occurred a few times. The chain links TRBV20-1 to TRBJ2-2, with D perhaps TRBD1 or TRBD2 (6 bases each). This CDR3 spans 17 amino acids. From germline, CDR1 is DFQATT and CDR2 SNEGSKA (reference sequence). Trimming pared 1 base from V and 3 bases from J, leaving 18 bases between. CDR3 amino acids: CSARAAGTPLDTGELFF. The DNA of the CDR3 is TGCAGTGCTAGAGCGGCGGGGACACCCCTAGACACCGGGGAGCTGTTTTTT.

This clonotype was seen a few times. The gene calls are TRBV5-1 and TRBJ1-3, with TRBD1 identical over 12 bases. The V segment lost 3 bases and the J segment 2 bases; nucleotides outside the gene matches: 9. This CDR3 comprises 18 residues. The germline V gene encodes CDR1 SGHRS and CDR2 YFSETQ. The CDR3 coding sequence is TGCGCCAGCAGCTGGACAACCGGGACAGGGGGCACTGGAAACACCATATATTTT. Encoded protein: CASSWTTGTGGTGNTIYF.

This clonotype was seen many times. The chain couples TRBV29-1 to TRBJ2-1, with 11 nucleotides matching TRBD2. Per the germline V gene, CDR1 is SQVTM and CDR2 is ANQGSEA. The junction had 10 bases not matched to a gene; V was cut back by 6 bases and J by 12 bases. The CDR3 loop spans 13 amino acids. The CDR3 is CSVSSGGPLGQFF. In DNA, the CDR3 is TGCAGCGTGTCTAGCGGGGGGCCCTTAGGGCAGTTCTTC.

This chain links TRBV7-6 with TRBJ2-1; D is ambiguous. V lost 1 base to trimming and J lost 0 bases, with 10 bases between them. CDR1 is SGHVS and CDR2 is FNYEAQ in the germline V gene. The CDR3 is 16 residues long. The CDR3 sequence: CASSLDRPSSYNEQFF. The CDR3 DNA reads TGTGCCAGCAGCTTAGACCGCCCGAGCTCCTACAATGAGCAGTTCTTC.

This clonotype has only one observation. The V gene is TRBV6-5, the J gene TRBJ2-2, with a possible D match to TRBD1 (6 bases). V gave up 8 bases and J gave up 8 bases, with 21 bases separating them. The CDR3 runs to 15 residues. Per germline, CDR1 MNHEY and CDR2 SVGAGI. CDR3 loop: CASCPRGGVYGELFF. In nucleotides, the CDR3 is TGTGCCAGCTGTCCTAGAGGGGGTGTGTATGGGGAGCTGTTTTTT.

In this sample, this clonotype turned up a few times. The J gene is TRBJ1-5, the V gene TRBV7-2; D is ambiguous. The germline V and J ends were trimmed by 1 base and 0 bases, with 10 bases remaining between them. CDR1 and CDR2 from the germline V gene are SGHTA and FQGNSA. This CDR3 region has 16 residues. The CDR3 reads CASSLGGLYSNQPQHF. DNA of the CDR3: TGTGCCAGCAGCTTAGGGGGATTATATAGCAATCAGCCCCAGCATTTT.

Only a few counts were recorded for this clonotype. The chain is built from TRBV4-3 and TRBJ1-2; 7 nucleotides line up with TRBD1. Unmatched junction bases numbered 9, after V lost 3 bases and J lost 5 bases. The germline V gene encodes CDR1 LGHNA and CDR2 YSLEER. The CDR3 loop spans 15 amino acids. CDR3 protein: CASSHRQGGNYGYTF. The CDR3 region has the DNA TGCGCCAGCAGCCACCGACAGGGAGGGAATTATGGCTACACCTTC.

This chain uses TRBV6-6 with TRBJ2-3; TRBD1 agrees at 8 bases. After removal of 0 bases from V and 1 base from J, the junction contained 9 bases not matched to a gene. The CDR3 has 18 amino acids. CDR1 is MNHNY and CDR2 is SVGAGI in the germline V gene (reference sequence). The CDR3 DNA reads TGTGCCAGCAGTTACTCAGTCGCCAGGGGGCACCGCACAGATACGCAGTATTTT. Translation: CASSYSVARGHRTDTQYF.

Comments on this clonotype: The conserved final phenylalanine or tryptophan is absent from the CDR3, which likely points to a read error. The J gene is TRBJ2-5, the V gene TRBV5-4; possible D gene TRBD1, 6 bases. The V gene's germline CDR1 is SGHNT and CDR2 YYREEE (reference sequence). Trimming removed 1 base at V and 4 bases at J, with 11 bases between. CDR3 length: 14 amino acids. CDR3 protein: CASSLSGVSETQYS. The CDR3 DNA follows: TGTGCCAGCAGCTTGTCAGGGGTTTCAGAGACCCAGTACTCC.

This clonotype came up a few times. This rearrangement joins TRBV7-8 to TRBJ2-5; D remains ambiguous. The CDR3 totals 16 residues. V was pared by 4 bases and J by 2 bases, with 17 bases between. From germline, CDR1 is SGHVS and CDR2 FQNEAQ. The CDR3 spells CASSSPRRFQQETQYF. The CDR3 DNA sequence: TGTGCCAGCAGCTCCCCCCGGAGATTCCAGCAAGAGACCCAGTACTTC.

There are a few counts of this clonotype. J is TRBJ1-6 and V is TRBV20-1; D is undetermined. V lost 2 bases and J lost 7, with 6 bases in between. Germline CDR1 DFQATT, CDR2 SNEGSKA (reference sequence). This CDR3 comprises 12 residues. In nucleotides, the CDR3 is TGCAGTGCTAGAATGGCAAATTCACCCCTCCACTTT. Residues: CSARMANSPLHF.

This clonotype was picked up a small number of times. V and J are TRBV5-1 and TRBJ1-4; 9 bases match TRBD1. Trimming took 6 bases from V and 3 from J; bases not matched to a gene: 6. The CDR3 consists of 15 residues. Germline V gives CDR1 SGHRS, CDR2 YFSETQ. Here the CDR3 reads CASTPQGAPNEKLFF. CDR3 nucleotide sequence: TGCGCCAGCACCCCACAGGGGGCGCCTAATGAAAAACTGTTTTTT.

This clonotype was detected only a few times. CDR3 sequence reads: CSAKTSGGPSYNEQFF. The DNA for the CDR3 is TGCAGTGCTAAAACTAGCGGGGGGCCCTCCTACAATGAGCAGTTCTTC. V is TRBV20-1 and J is TRBJ2-1, with 12 bases aligning to TRBD2. The length of the CDR3 is 16 residues. Germline loops: CDR1 DFQATT, CDR2 SNEGSKA (reference sequence). V was pared by 4 bases and J by 0 bases, with 4 bases of the junction left unmatched.

This clonotype was seen a handful of times. J is TRBJ1-4 and V is TRBV4-1; the match to TRBD1 covers 7 bases. The CDR3 is 16 residues long. The ends lost 4 bases at V and 4 bases at J; junction bases unmatched: 9. Germline V gives CDR1 MGHRA, CDR2 YSYEKL. The CDR3 reads CASSPTGTVVNEKLFF. The CDR3 DNA is TGCGCCAGCAGCCCAACCGGGACAGTAGTTAATGAAAAACTGTTTTTT.

This clonotype has ten or more counts. This rearrangement joins TRBV5-1 to TRBJ1-1; no clear D gene. Trimming removed 5 bases from V and 6 bases from J, with 14 bases in between. This CDR3 is built from 13 residues. Germline CDR1 and CDR2: SGHRS and YFSETQ. The CDR3 reads CASRDSSSSEAFF. The CDR3 DNA reads as TGCGCCAGCAGGGACTCGTCTTCATCTGAAGCTTTCTTT.

The rearrangement links TRBV4-1 to TRBJ1-2; D gene uncertain. V lost 2 bases and J lost 8, with 15 bases in between. Germline V gene sequence: CDR1 MGHRA, CDR2 YSYEKL. The CDR3 covers 14 residues. DNA of the CDR3: TGCGCCAGCAGCCAACTGACATCCCGCCCGGGCTACACCTTC. It is translated as CASSQLTSRPGYTF.